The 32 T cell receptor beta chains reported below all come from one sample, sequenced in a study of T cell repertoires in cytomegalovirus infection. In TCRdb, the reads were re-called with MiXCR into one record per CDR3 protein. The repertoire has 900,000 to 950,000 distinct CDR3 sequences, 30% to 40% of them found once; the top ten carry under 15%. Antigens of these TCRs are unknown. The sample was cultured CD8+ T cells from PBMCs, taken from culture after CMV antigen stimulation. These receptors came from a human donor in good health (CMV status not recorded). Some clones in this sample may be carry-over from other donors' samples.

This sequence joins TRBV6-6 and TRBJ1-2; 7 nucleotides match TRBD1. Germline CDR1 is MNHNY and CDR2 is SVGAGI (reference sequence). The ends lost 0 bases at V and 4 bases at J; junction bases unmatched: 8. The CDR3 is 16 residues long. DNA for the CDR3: TGTGCCAGCAGTTACTCGAGTAAGGGGGCGGTCTATGGCTACACCTTC. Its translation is CASSYSSKGAVYGYTF.

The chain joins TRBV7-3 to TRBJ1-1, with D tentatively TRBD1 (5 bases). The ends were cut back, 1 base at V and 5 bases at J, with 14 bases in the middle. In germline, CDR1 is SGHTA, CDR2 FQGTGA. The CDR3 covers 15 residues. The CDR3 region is CASSLNSGGRTEAFF. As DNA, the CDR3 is TGTGCCAGCAGCTTAAATTCCGGGGGTCGAACTGAAGCTTTCTTT.

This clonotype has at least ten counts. The CDR3 DNA reads TGTGCCAGCAGTGACAGGGTAAGAAGGGACACTGAAGCTTTCTTT. Protein sequence: CASSDRVRRDTEAFF. The chain has TRBV12-3 or TRBV12-4 and TRBJ1-1, with 7 bases identical to TRBD1. This CDR3 is 15 amino acids long. The V segment lost 5 bases and the J segment 3 bases; nucleotides outside the gene matches: 9.

The CDR3 coding sequence is TGTGCCAGCAGCTTACCGGGTCAATTATCGTACAATGAGCAGTTCTTC. Its protein product is CASSLPGQLSYNEQFF. The chain employs TRBV11-1 and TRBJ2-1; D unclear. V gave up 2 bases and J gave up 4 bases, with 15 bases separating them. CDR3 length: 16 amino acids. Germline values: CDR1 SGHAT, CDR2 FQDESV (reference sequence).

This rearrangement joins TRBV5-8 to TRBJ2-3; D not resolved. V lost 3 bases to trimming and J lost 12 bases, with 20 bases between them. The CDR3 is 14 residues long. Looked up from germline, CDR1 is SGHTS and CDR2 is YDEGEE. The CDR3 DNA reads TGTGCCAGCAGCTCCGTTTCTCTCACGGCGAGCCAGTATTTT. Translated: CASSSVSLTASQYF.

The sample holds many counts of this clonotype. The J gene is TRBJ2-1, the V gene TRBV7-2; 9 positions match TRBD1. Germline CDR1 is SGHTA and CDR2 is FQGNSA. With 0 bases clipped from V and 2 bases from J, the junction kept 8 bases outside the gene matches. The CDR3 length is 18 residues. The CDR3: CASSLALGQGIPYNEQFF. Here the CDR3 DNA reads TGTGCCAGCAGCTTAGCTCTCGGACAGGGGATCCCCTACAATGAGCAGTTCTTC.

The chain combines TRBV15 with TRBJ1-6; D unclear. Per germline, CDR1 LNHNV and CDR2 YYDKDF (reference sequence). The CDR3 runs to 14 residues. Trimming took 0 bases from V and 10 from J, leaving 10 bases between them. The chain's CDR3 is CATSREDQESPLHF. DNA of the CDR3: TGTGCCACCAGCAGAGAAGATCAAGAATCACCCCTCCACTTT. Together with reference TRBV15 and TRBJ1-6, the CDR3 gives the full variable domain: DAMVIQNPRYQVTQFGKPVTLSCSQTLNHNVMYWYQQKSSQAPKLLFHYYDKDFNNEADTPDNFQSRRPNTSFCFLDIRSPGLGDTAMYLCATSREDQESPLHFGNGTRLTVT.

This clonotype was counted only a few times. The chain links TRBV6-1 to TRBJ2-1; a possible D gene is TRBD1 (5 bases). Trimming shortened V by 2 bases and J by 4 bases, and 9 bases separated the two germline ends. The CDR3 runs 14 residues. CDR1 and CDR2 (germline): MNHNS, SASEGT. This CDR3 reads CASSEYTGYNEQFF. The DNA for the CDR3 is TGTGCCAGCAGTGAATACACAGGATACAATGAGCAGTTCTTC.

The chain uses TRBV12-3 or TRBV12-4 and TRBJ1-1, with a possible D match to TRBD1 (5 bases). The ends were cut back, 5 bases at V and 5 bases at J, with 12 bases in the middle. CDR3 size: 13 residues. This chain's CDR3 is CASSPAKGTEAFF. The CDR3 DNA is TGTGCCAGCAGTCCGGCCAAGGGGACTGAAGCTTTCTTT.

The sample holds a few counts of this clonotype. The CDR3 here is CASSVEGGYTGELFF. CDR3 in DNA: TGTGCCAGCAGCGTAGAGGGGGGGTACACCGGGGAGCTGTTTTTT. The chain uses TRBV9 and TRBJ2-2; perhaps TRBD2 as D (7 bases). CDR3 length: 15 amino acids. Germline CDR1 and CDR2: SGDLS and YYNGEE. Trimming removed 0 bases at V and 3 bases at J, with 9 bases between.

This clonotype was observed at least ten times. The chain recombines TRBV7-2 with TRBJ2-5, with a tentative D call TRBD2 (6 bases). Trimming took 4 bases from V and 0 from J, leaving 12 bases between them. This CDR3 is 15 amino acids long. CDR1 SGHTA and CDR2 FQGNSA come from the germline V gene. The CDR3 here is CASSWRRGDQETQYF. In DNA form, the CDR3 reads TGTGCCAGCAGCTGGAGGAGGGGAGACCAAGAGACCCAGTACTTC.

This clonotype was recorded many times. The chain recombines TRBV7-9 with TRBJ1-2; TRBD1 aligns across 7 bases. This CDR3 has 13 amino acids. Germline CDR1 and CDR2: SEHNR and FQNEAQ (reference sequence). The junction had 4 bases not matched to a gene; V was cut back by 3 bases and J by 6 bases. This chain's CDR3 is CASSLGDSHGYTF. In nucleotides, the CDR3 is TGTGCCAGCAGCTTGGGGGACAGTCATGGCTACACCTTC.

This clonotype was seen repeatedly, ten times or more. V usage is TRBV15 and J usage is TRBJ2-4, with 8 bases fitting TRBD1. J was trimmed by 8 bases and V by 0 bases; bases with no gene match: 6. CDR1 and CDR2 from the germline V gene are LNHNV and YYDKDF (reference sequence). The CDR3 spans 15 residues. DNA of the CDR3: TGTGCCACCAGCAGAGAGATAGGACAGGGAGACATTCAGTACTTC. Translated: CATSREIGQGDIQYF.

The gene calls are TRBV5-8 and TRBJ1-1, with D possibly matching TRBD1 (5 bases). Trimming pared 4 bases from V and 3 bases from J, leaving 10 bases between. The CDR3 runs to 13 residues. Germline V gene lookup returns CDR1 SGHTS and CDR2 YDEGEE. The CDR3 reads CASSRRGHTEAFF. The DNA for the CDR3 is TGTGCCAGCAGCCGCCGGGGCCACACTGAAGCTTTCTTT.

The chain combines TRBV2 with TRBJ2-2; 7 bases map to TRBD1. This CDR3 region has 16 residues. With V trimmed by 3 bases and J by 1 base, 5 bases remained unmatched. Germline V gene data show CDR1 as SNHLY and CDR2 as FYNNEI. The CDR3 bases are TGTGCCAGCAGTGATTGGGACAGCCGGAACACCGGGGAGCTGTTTTTT. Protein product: CASSDWDSRNTGELFF.

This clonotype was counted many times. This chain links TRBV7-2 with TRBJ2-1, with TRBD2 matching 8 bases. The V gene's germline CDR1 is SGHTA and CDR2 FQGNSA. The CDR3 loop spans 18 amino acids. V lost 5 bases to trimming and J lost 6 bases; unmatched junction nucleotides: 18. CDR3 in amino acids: CASSTNRGASGGLNEQFF. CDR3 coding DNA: TGTGCCAGCAGCACGAACCGGGGGGCCAGCGGGGGTCTCAATGAGCAGTTCTTC.

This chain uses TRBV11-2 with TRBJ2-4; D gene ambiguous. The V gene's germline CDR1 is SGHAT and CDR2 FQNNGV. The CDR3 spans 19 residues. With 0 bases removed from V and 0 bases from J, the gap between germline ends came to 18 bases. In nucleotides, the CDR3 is TGTGCCAGCAGCTTAGACACCCTCCATGTGGTACTAGCCAAAAACATTCAGTACTTC. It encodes CASSLDTLHVVLAKNIQYF.

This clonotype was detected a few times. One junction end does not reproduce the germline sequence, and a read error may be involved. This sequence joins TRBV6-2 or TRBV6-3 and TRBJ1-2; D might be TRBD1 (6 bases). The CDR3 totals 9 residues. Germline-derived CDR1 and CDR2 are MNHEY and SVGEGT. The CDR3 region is CAAGHPDSF. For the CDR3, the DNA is TGTGCCGCGGGACATCCTGACTCGTTC.

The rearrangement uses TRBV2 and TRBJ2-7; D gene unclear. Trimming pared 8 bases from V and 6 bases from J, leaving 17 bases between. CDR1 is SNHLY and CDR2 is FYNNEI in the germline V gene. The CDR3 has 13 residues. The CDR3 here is CASSLPPWVEQYF. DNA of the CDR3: TGTGCCAGCTCTCTCCCTCCCTGGGTCGAGCAGTACTTC.

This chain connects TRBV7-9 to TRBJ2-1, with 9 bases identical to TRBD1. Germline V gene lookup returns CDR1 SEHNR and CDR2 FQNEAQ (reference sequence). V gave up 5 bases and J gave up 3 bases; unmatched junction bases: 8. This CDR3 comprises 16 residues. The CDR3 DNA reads TGTGCCAGCAGCGATAATACAGGGGGCTTCTACAATGAGCAGTTCTTC. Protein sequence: CASSDNTGGFYNEQFF.

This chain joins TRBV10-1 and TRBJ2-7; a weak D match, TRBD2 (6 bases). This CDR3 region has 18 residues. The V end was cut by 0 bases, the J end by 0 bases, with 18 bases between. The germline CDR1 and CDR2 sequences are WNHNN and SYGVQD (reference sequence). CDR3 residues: CASSESNSGDFLSYEQYF. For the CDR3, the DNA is TGCGCCAGCAGTGAGTCGAATTCCGGGGACTTCCTCTCCTACGAGCAGTACTTC.

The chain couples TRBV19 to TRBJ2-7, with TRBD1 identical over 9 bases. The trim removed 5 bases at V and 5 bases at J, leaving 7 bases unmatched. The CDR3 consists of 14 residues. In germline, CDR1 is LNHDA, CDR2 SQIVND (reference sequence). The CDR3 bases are TGTGCCAGTAGTCCGGGACAGGGTCACAACGAGCAGTACTTC. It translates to CASSPGQGHNEQYF.

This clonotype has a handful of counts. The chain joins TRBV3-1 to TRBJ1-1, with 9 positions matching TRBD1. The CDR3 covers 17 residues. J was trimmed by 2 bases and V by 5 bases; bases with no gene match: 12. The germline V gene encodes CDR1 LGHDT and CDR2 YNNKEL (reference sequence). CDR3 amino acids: CASSSAGTGSPNTEAFF. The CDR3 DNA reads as TGTGCCAGCAGCTCAGCCGGGACAGGGTCCCCTAACACTGAAGCTTTCTTT.

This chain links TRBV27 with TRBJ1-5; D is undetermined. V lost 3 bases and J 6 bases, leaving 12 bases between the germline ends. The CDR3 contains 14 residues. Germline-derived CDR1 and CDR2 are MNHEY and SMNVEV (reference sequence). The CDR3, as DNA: TGTGCCAGCAGTTTCCGGGCGCTAAGTCAGCCCCAGCATTTT. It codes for CASSFRALSQPQHF.

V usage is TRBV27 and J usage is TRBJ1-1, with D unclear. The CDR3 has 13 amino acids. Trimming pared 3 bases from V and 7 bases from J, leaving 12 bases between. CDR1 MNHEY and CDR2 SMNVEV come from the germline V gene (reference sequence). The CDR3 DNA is TGTGCCAGCAGTTTCCACCCGGAGGGTGAAGCTTTCTTT. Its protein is CASSFHPEGEAFF.

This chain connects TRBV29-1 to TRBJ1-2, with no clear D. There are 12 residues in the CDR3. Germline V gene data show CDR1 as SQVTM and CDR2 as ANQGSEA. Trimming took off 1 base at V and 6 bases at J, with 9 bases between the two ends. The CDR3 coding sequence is TGCAGCGTTGAAGGCAGGAGGGATGGCTACACCTTC. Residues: CSVEGRRDGYTF.

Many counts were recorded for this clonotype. CDR3 sequence: CASSFPGGQETQYF. CDR3 DNA sequence: TGTGCCAGCAGCTTCCCGGGGGGTCAAGAGACCCAGTACTTC. The chain couples TRBV7-2 to TRBJ2-5, with 7 bases that match TRBD2. The germline V gene encodes CDR1 SGHTA and CDR2 FQGNSA. The length of the CDR3 is 14 residues. Germline trimming cut 3 bases from V and 2 bases from J; bases unmatched to any gene: 3.

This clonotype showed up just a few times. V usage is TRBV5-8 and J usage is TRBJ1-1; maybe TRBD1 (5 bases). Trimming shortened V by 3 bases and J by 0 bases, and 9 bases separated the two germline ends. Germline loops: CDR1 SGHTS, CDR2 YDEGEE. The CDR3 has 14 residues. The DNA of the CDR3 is TGTGCCAGCAGCTGGGGACCGCTGAACACTGAAGCTTTCTTT. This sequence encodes CASSWGPLNTEAFF.

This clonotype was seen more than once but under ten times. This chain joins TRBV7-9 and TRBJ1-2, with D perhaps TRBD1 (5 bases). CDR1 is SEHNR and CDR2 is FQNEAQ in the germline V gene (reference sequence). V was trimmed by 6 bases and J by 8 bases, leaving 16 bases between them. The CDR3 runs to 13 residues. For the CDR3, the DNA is TGTGCCAGCAGTTTTGGGGGTGGAGGAGGCTACACCTTC. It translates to CASSFGGGGGYTF.

As DNA, the CDR3 is TGTGCCAGCAGCTTATCCCCAGGACCTTATGGCTACACCTTC. Translated, it gives CASSLSPGPYGYTF. This chain joins TRBV7-2 and TRBJ1-2; D is unclear. This CDR3 has 14 amino acids. Between the trimmed V and J ends, which lost 2 bases and 5 bases, there was a span of 12 bases. The germline gives CDR1 SGHTA, CDR2 FQGNSA.

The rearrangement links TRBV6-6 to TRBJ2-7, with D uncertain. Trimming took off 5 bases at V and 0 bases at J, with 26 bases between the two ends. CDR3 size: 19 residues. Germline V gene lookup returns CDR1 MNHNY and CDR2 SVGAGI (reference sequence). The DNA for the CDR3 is TGTGCCAGCAGTGATTACCTCAAACGTAATTCGAGGCCCTCCTACGAGCAGTACTTC. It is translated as CASSDYLKRNSRPSYEQYF.

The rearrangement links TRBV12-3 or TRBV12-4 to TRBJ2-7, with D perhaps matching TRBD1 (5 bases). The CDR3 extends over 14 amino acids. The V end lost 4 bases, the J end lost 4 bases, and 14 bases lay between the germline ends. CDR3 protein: CASSWTATGYEQYF. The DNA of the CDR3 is TGTGCCAGCAGTTGGACGGCTACAGGATACGAGCAGTACTTC.